The following is a TCR beta chain sequence with its context. The antigen is undetermined. These data originate in a study of PD-1 blockade in classical Hodgkin lymphoma. As for the study in general: Nivolumab dosing for patients was 3 mg/kg, administered intravenously every 2 weeks. Overall study findings and caveats: At C4D1, TCR diversity had climbed significantly for CD4+ cells, though not for CD8+ cells. Diversity similar to that of newly diagnosed patients was seen at baseline in complete responders.

Clones were sequenced by immunoSEQ multiplex PCR, and TCRdb holds only the in-frame ones, with some missing. The sample comprises tens of thousands of clones, 80% to 90% of which are singletons, and approximately 15% rests with the top ten. The length of the CDR3 is 15 residues. After removal of 5 bases from V and 5 bases from J, the junction contained 6 bases not matched to a gene. Germline lookup yields CDR1 SEHNR and CDR2 FQNEAQ (reference sequence). In every patient, relapse followed autologous stem cell transplantation, while exposure to brentuximab vedotin differed. The rearrangement links TRBV7-9 to TRBJ2-1; 10 bases align to TRBD2. The sample here was peripheral blood mononuclear cells (PBMCs), taken at baseline. The sequence derives from a human donor with classical Hodgkin lymphoma. The CDR3 loop is CASSPGLATNNEQFF. As DNA, the CDR3 is TGTGCCAGCAGCCCGGGACTAGCGACGAACAATGAGCAGTTCTTC.